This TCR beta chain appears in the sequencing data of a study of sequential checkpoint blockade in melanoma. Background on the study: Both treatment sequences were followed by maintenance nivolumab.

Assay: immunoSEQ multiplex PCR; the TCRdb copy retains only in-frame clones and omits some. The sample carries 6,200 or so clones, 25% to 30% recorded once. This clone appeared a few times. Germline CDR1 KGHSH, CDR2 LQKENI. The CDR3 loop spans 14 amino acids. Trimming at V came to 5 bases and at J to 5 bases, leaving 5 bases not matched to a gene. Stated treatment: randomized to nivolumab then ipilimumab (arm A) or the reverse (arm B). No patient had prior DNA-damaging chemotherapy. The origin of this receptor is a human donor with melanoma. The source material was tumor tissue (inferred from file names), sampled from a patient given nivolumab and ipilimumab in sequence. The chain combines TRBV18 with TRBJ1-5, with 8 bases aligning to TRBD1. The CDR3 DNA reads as TGTGCCAGCTCAAATACAGGGGGGGATCAGCCCCAGCATTTT. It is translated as CASSNTGGDQPQHF.